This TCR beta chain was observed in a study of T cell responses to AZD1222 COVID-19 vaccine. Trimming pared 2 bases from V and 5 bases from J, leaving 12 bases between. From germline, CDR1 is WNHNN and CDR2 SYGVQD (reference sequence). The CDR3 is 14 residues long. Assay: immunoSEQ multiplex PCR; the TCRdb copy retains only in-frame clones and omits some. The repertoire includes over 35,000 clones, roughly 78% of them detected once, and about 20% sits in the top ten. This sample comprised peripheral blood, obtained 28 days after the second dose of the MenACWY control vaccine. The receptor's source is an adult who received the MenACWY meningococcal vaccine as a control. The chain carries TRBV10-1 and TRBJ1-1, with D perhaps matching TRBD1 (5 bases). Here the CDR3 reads CASSEGFGGTEAFF. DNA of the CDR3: TGCGCCAGCAGTGAGGGGTTCGGGGGGACTGAAGCTTTCTTT.